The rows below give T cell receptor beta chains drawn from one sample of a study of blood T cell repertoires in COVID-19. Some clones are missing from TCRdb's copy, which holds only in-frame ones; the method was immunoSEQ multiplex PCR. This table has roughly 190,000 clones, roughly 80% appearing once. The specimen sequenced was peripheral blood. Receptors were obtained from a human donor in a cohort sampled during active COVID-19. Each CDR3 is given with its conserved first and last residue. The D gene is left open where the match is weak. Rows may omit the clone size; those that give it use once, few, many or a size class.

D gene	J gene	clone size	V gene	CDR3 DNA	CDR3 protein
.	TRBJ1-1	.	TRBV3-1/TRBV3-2	TGTGCCAGCAGCCAAGTGGGGAGGGGGGATACGGCATTCTTT	CASSQVGRGDTAFF
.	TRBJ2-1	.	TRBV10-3	TGTGCCATCAGGGGGCGGACGGGCTCCTACAATGAGCAGTTCTTC	CAIRGRTGSYNEQFF
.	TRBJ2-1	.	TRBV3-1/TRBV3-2	TGTGCCAGCAGCCAAGGCGGGGATGGGGGTATGGAGTTCTTC	CASSQGGDGGMEFF
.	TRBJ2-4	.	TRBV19	TGTGCCAGTACCATCGGGAGCATTCAGTACTTC	CASTIGSIQYF
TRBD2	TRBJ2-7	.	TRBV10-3	TGTGCCATCAGTGAGTCACCACCACTAGCGGGGTTGACCTACGAGCAGTACTTC	CAISESPPLAGLTYEQYF
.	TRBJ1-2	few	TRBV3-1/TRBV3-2	TGTGCCAGCAGTTCAGGGGACTATGGCTACACCTTC	CASSSGDYGYTF
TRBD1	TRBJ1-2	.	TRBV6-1	TGTGCCAGCAGTGAATACGACAGGGTCGGTATCTATGGCTACACCTTC	CASSEYDRVGIYGYTF
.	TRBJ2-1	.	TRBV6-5	TGTGCCAGCAGTTACTATGGGAGCGGTCGGGATGAGCAGTTCTTC	CASSYYGSGRDEQFF
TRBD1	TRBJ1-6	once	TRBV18	TGTGCCAGCTCCCCTGGACAGGATGGATCACCCCTCCACTTT	CASSPGQDGSPLHF
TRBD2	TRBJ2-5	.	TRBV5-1	TGCGCCAGCAGCCCAAGACTAGCGGGGAAAGAGACCCAGTACTTC	CASSPRLAGKETQYF
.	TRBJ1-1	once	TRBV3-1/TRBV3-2	TGTGCCAGCAGCCCTCAGGGGAGATACACTGAAGCTTTCTTT	CASSPQGRYTEAFF
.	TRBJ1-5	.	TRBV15	TGTGCCACCAGCAGAGTGGGGGGGCGCGGGAATCAGCCCCAGCATTTT	CATSRVGGRGNQPQHF
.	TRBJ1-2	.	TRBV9	TGTGCCAGCAGCGTAGGCGAGTCTTACTATGGCTACACCTTC	CASSVGESYYGYTF